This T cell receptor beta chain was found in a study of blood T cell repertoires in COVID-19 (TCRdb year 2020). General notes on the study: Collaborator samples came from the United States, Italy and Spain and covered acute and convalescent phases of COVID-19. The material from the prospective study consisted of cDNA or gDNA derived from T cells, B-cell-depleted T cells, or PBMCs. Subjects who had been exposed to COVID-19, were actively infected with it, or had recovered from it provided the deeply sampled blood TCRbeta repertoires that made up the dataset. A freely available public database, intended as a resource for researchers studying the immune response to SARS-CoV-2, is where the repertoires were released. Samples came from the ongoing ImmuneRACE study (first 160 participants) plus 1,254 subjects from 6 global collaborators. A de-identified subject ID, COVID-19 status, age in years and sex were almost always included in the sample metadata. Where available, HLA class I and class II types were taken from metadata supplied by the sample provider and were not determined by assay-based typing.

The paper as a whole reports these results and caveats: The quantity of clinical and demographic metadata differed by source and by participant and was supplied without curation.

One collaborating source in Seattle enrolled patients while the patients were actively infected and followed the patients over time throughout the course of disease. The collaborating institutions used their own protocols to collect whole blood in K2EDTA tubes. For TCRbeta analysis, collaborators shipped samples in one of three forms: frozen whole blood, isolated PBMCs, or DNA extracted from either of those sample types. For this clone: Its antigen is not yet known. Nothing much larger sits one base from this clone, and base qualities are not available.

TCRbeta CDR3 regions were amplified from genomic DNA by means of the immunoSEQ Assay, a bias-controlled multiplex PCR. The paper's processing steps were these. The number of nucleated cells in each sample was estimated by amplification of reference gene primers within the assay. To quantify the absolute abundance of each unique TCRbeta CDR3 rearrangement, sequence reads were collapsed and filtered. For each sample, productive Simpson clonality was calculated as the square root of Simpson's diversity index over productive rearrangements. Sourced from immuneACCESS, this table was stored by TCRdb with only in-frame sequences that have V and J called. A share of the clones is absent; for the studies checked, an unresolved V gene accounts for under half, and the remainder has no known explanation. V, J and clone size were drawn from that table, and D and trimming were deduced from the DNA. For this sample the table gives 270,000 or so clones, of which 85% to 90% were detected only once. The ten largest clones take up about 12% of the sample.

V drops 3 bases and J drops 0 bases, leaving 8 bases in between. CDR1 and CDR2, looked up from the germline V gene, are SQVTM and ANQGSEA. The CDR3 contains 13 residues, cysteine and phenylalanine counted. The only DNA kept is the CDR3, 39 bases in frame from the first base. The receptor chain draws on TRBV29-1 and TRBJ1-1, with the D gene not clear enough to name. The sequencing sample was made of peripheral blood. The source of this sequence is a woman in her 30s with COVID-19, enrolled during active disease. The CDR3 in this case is CSVEQEVNTEAFF. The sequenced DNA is TGCAGCGTTGAGCAGGAGGTGAACACTGAAGCTTTCTTT. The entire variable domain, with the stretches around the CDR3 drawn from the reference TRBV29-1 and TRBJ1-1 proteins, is SAVISQKPSRDICQRGTSLTIQCQVDSQVTMMFWYRQQPGQSLTLIATANQGSEATYESGFVIDKFPISRPNLTFSTLTVSNMSPEDSSIYLCSVEQEVNTEAFFGQGTRLTVV.